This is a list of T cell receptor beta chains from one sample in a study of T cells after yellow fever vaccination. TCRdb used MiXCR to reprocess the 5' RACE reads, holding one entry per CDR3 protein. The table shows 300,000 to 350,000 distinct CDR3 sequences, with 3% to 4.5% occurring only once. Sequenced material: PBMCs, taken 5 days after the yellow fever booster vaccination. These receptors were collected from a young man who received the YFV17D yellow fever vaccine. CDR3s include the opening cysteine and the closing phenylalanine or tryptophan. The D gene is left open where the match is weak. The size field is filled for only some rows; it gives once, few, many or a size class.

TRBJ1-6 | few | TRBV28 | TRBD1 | TGTGCCAGCAGGATGCGACAGGGGGCGCGTTCACCCCTCCACTTT | CASRMRQGARSPLHF
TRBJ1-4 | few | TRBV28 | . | TGTGCCAGCAACCTGCAGGGGCGCGGTGAAAAACTGTTTTTT | CASNLQGRGEKLFF
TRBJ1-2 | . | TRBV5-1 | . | TGCGCCAGCAGCTTGGCCGGTACAATCTATGGCTACACCTTC | CASSLAGTIYGYTF
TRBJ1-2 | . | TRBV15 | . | TGTGCCACCACCCAGGACAGAAACTATGGCTACACCTTC | CATTQDRNYGYTF
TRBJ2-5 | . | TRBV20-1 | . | TGCAGTGCGCTTACCTCCGGGTTGCTCCCAGAGACCCAGTACTTC | CSALTSGLLPETQYF
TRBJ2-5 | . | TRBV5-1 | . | TGCGCCAGCAGGTCGTCGCAAGAGACCCAGTACTTC | CASRSSQETQYF
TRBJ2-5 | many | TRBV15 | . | TGTGCCACCAGCAGAGATCCCCGACCCCAAGAGACCCAGTACTTC | CATSRDPRPQETQYF
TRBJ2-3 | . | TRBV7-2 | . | TGTGCCAGCAGCTCCAATAACAAGCCTAGCACAGATACGCAGTATTTT | CASSSNNKPSTDTQYF
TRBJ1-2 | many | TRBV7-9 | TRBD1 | TGTGCCAGCAGCGCAGGACAGGGACATGGCTACACCTTC | CASSAGQGHGYTF
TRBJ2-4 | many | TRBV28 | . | TGTGCCAGCAGCTCCCGGGGGGCGGCCAAAAACATTCAGTACTTC | CASSSRGAAKNIQYF
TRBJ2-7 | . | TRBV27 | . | TGTGCCAGCAGTATAAATCAGCTCCTGCCTGAATACGAGCAGTACTTC | CASSINQLLPEYEQYF
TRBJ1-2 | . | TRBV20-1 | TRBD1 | TGCAGTGCCCCATCAGGGGACAGCTATGGCTACACCTTC | CSAPSGDSYGYTF
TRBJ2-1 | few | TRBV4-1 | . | TGCGCCAGCAGCCACGTACAGGGCGAGCAGTTCTTC | CASSHVQGEQFF
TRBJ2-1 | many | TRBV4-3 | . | TGCGCCAGCAGCCCTACACGTTACAATGAGCAGTTCTTC | CASSPTRYNEQFF